Sequencing of this TCR beta chain was carried out in a study of blood T cell repertoires in COVID-19. At the level of the study: Samples taken during acute and convalescent COVID-19 were collected in the United States, Italy and Spain. T cells, B-cell-depleted T cells, or PBMCs provided the cDNA or gDNA that served as material.

Per the original methods: Nucleated cell number was recorded as an estimate derived from reference gene primer amplification. Profiling relied on immunoSEQ multiplex PCR, and the TCRdb table lists in-frame clones only, not all of them. From that table come the V and J calls and clone size; the DNA was used to work out D and trimming. The repertoire includes over 250,000 clones, roughly four fifths of them detected once, and 8% to 10% sits in the top ten. CDR3 length: 15 residues. CDR1 LNHDA and CDR2 SQIVND come from the germline V gene (reference sequence). This clone came up many times. Mismatch with germline at one junction end may stem from a read error. In the same sample, other DNA sequences code for this CDR3.

The receptor was isolated from a woman aged 45-65 years who had recovered from COVID-19. Sequencing input: peripheral blood. The chain carries TRBV19 and TRBJ2-1, with TRBD2 matching 8 bases. This chain's CDR3 is CASCIGTGAGGEQFF. The DNA of the CDR3 is TGTGCCAGTTGTATTGGGACTGGGGCGGGGGGTGAGCAGTTCTTC.